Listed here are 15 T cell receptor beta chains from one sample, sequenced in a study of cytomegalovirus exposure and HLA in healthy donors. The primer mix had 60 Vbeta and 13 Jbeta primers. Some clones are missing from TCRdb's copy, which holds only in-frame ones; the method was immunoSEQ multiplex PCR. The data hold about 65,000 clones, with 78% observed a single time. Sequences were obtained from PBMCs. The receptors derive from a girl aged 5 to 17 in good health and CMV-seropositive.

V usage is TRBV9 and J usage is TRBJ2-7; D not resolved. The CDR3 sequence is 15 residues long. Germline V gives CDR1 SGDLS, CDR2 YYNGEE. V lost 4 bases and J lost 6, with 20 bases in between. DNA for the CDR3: TGTGCCAGCAGCCCGACCCTAGGCCTGGTAACCGAGCAGTACTTC. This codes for CASSPTLGLVTEQYF.

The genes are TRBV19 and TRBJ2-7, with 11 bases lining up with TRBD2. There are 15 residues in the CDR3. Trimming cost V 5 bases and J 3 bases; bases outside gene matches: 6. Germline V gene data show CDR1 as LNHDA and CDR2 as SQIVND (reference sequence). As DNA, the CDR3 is TGTGCCAGTAGTCCCCAGGGACTAGCGGACTACGAGCAGTACTTC. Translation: CASSPQGLADYEQYF.

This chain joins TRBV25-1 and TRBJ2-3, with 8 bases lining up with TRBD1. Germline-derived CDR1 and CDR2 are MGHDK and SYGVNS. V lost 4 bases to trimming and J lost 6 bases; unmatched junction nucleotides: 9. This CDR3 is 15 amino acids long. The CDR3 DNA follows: TGTGCCAGCAGTGGTCAGGGGGCGCCCGGGGATACGCAGTATTTT. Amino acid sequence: CASSGQGAPGDTQYF.

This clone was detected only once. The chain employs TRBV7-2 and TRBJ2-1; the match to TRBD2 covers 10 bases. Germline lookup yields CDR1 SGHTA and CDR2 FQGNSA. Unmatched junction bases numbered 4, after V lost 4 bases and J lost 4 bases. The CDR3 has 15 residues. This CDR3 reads CASSYTSGNYNEQFF. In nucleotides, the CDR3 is TGTGCCAGCAGCTACACTAGCGGGAATTACAATGAGCAGTTCTTC.

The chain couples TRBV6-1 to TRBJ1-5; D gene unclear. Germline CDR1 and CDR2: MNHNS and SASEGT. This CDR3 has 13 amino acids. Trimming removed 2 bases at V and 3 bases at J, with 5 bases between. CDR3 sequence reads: CASSEFSNQPQHF. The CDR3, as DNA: TGTGCCAGCAGTGAATTCTCCAATCAGCCCCAGCATTTT.

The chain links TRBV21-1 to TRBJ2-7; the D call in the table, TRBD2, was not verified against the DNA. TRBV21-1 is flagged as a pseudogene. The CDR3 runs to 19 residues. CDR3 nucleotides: TGTGCCAGCAGCAATTTAAGACTTAGACCCCTTTTGGACTCCTACGAGCAGTACTTC. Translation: CASSNLRLRPLLDSYEQYF.

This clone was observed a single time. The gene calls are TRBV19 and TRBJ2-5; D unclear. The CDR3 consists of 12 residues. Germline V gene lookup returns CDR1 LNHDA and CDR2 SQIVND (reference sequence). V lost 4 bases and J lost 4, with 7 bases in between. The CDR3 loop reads CASSTWAETQYF. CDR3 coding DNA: TGTGCCAGTAGTACGTGGGCAGAGACCCAGTACTTC.

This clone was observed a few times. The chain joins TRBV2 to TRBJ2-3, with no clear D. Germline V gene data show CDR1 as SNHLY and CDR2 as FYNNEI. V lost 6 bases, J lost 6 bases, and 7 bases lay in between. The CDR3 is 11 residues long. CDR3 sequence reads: CASRSGDTQYF. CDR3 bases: TGTGCCAGCAGGTCAGGCGATACGCAGTATTTT. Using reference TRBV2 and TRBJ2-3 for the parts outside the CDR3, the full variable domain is EPEVTQTPSHQVTQMGQEVILRCVPISNHLYFYWYRQILGQKVEFLVSFYNNEISEKSEIFDDQFSVERPDGSNFTLKIRSTKLEDSAMYFCASRSGDTQYFGPGTRLTVL.

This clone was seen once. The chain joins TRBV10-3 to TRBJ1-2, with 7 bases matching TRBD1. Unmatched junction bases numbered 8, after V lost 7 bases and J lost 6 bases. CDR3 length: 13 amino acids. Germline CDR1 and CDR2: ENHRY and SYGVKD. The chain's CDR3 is CAITQTGMHGYTF. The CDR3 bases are TGTGCCATCACCCAGACAGGGATGCATGGCTACACCTTC.

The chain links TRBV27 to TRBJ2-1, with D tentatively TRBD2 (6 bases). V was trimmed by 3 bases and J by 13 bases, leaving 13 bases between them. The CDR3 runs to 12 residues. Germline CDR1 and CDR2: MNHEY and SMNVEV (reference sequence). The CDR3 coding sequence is TGTGCCAGCAGTTTTGGGGCGGGAACCCAGTTCTTC. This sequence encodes CASSFGAGTQFF.

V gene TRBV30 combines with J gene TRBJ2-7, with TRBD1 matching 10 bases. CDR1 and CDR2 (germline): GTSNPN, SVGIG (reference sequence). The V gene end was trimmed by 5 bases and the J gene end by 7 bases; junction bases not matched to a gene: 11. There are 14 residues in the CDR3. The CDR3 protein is CAWWDRGPSEEQYF. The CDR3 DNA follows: TGTGCCTGGTGGGACAGGGGCCCCTCGGAGGAGCAGTACTTC.

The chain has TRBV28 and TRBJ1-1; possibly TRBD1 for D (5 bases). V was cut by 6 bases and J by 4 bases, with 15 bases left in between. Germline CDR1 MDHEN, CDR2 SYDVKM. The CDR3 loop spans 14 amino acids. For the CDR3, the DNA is TGTGCCAGCAGGACAGTCAAGAGGAGCACTGAAGCTTTCTTT. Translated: CASRTVKRSTEAFF. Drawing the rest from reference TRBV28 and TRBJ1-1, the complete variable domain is DVKVTQSSRYLVKRTGEKVFLECVQDMDHENMFWYRQDPGLGLRLIYFSYDVKMKEKGDIPEGYSVSREKKERFSLILESASTNQTSMYLCASRTVKRSTEAFFGQGTRLTVV.

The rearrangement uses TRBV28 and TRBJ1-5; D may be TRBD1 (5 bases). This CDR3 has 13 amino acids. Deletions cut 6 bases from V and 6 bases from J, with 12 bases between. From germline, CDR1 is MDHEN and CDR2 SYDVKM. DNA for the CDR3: TGTGCCAGCAGATCAACAGACAGTCAGCCCCAGCATTTT. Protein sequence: CASRSTDSQPQHF.

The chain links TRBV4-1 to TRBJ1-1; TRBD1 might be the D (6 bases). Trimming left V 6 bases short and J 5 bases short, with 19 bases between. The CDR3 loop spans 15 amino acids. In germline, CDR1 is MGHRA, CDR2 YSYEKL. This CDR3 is CASRQGTGFETEAFF. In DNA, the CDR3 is TGCGCCAGCAGGCAGGGTACAGGGTTTGAAACTGAAGCTTTCTTT.

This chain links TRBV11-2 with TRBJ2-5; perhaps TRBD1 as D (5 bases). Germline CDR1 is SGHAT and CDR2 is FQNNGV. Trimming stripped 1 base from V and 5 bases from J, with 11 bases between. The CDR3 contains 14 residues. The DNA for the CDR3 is TGTGCCAGCAGCTTAGGACAGATAGGGGAGACCCAGTACTTC. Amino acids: CASSLGQIGETQYF. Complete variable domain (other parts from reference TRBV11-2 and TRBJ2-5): EAGVAQSPRYKIIEKRQSVAFWCNPISGHATLYWYQQILGQGPKLLIQFQNNGVVDDSQLPKDRFSAERLKGVDSTLKIQPAKLEDSAVYLCASSLGQIGETQYFGPGTRLLVL.